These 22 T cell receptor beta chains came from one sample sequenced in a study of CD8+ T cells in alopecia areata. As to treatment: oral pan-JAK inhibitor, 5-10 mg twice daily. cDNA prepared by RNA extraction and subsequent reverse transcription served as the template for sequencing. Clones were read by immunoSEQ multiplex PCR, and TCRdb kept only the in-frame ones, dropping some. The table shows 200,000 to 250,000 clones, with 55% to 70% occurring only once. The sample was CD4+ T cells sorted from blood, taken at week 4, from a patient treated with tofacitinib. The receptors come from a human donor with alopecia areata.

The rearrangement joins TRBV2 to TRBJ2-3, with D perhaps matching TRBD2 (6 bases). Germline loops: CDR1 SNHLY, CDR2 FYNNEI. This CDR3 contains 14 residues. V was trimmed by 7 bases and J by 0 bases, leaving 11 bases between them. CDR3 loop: CASTAGPSTDTQYF. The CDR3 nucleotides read TGTGCCAGCACCGCGGGACCTAGCACAGATACGCAGTATTTT.

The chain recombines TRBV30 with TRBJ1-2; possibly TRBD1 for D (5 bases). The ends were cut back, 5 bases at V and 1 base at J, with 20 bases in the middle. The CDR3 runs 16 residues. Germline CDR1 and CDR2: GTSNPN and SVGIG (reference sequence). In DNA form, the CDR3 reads TGTGCCTGGGGGAAGAGACAGCGCCTCCTTAACTATGGCTACACCTTC. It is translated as CAWGKRQRLLNYGYTF.

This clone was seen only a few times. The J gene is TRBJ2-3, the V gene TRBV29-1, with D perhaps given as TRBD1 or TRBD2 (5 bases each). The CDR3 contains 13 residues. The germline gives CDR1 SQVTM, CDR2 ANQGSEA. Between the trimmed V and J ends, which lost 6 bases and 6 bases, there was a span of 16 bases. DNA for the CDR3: TGCAGCGTCGTCCAGGGCCCGGGGGATACGCAGTATTTT. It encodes CSVVQGPGDTQYF.

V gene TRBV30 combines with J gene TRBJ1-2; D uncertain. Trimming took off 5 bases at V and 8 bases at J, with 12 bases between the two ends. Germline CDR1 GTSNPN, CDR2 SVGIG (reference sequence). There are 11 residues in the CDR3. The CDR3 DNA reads TGTGCCTGGTTTGGCCTTTGGGGCTACACCTTC. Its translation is CAWFGLWGYTF.

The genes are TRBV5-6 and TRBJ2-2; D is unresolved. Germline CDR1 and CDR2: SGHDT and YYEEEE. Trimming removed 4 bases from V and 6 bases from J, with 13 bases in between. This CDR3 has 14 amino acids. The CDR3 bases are TGTGCCAGCAGCCCCCCTTTCATTGCCGGGGAGCTGTTTTTT. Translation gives CASSPPFIAGELFF.

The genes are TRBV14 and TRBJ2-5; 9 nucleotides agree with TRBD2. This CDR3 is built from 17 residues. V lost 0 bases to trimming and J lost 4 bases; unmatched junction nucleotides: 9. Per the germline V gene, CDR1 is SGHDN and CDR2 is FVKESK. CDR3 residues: CASSQDWSGGLGETQYF. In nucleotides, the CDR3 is TGTGCCAGCAGCCAAGATTGGAGCGGGGGGCTCGGAGAGACCCAGTACTTC.

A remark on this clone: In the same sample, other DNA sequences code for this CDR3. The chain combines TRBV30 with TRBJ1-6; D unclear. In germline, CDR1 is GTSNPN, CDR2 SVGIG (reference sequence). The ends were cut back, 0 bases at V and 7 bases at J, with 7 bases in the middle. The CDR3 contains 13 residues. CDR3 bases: TGTGCCTGGAGTGTCTTGAGGAATTCACCCCTCCACTTT. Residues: CAWSVLRNSPLHF.

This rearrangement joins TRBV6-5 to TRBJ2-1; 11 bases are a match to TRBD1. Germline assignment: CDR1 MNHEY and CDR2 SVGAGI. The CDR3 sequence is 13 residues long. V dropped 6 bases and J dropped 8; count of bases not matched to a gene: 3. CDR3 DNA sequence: TGTGCCAGCAGGCGGACAGGGGGCGATGAGCAGTTCTTC. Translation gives CASRRTGGDEQFF.

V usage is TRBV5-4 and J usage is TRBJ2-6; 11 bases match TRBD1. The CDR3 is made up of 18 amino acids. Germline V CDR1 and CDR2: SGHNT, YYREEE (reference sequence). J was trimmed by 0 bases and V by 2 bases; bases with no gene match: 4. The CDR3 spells CASSFGTGGTSGANVLTF. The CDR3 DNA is TGTGCCAGCAGCTTCGGGACAGGGGGGACCTCTGGGGCCAACGTCCTGACTTTC.

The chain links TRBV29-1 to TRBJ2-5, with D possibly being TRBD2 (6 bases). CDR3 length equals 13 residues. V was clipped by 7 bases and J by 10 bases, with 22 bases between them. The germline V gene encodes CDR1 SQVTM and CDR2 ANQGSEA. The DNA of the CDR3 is TGCAGCGCCCGGAGGTTGGGGGGAGAAGGCCAGTACTTC. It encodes CSARRLGGEGQYF.

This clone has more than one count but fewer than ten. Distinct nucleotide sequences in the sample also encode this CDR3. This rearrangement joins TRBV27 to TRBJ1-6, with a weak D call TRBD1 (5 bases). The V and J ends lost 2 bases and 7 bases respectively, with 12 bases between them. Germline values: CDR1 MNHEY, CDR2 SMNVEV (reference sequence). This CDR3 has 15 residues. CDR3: CASSLTGGLNSPLHF. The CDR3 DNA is TGTGCCAGCAGTTTAACGGGGGGTTTGAATTCACCCCTCCACTTT.

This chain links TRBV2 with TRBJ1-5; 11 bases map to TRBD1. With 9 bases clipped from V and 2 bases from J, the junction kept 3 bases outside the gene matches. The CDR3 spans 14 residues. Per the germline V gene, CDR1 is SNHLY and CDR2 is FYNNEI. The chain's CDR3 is CARGQGVGNQPQHF. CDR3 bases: TGTGCCAGGGGACAGGGGGTCGGCAATCAGCCCCAGCATTTT.

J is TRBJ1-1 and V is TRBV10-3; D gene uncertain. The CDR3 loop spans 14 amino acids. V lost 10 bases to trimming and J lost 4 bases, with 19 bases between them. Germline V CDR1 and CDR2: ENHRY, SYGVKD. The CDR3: CATVGVTEGTEAFF. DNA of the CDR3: TGTGCCACTGTGGGCGTCACGGAGGGCACTGAAGCTTTCTTT.

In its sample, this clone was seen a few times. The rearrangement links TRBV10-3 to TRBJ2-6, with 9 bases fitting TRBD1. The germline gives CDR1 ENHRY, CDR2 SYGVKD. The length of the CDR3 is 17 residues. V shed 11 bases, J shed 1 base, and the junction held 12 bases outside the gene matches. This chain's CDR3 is CAASDRGKKSGANVLTF. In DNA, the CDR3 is TGTGCCGCCTCTGACAGGGGGAAAAAGTCTGGGGCCAACGTCCTGACTTTC.

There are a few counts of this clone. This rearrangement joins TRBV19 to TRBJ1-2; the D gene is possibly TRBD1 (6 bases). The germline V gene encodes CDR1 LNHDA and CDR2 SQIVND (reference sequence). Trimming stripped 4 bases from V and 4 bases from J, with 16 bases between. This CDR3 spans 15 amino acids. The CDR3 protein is CASSTQGSTSYGYTF. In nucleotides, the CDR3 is TGTGCCAGTAGTACTCAGGGGTCAACCAGCTATGGCTACACCTTC.

In DNA, the CDR3 is TGTGCCAGTAGCGGGGGGGCATCGGAGACCCAGTACTTC. It specifies CASSGGASETQYF. The chain has TRBV19 and TRBJ2-5; 8 bases match TRBD2. CDR3 length: 13 residues. The V gene end was trimmed by 6 bases and the J gene end by 5 bases; junction bases not matched to a gene: 5. Germline-derived CDR1 and CDR2 are LNHDA and SQIVND (reference sequence).

Written as DNA, the CDR3 is TGTGCCACCAGCAGAGATCGGGGGACCGAGACCCAGTACTTC. Protein sequence: CATSRDRGTETQYF. The rearrangement joins TRBV15 to TRBJ2-5; TRBD2 might be the D (6 bases). The CDR3 contains 14 residues. With 0 bases removed from V and 5 bases from J, the gap between germline ends came to 10 bases. Germline V gene sequence: CDR1 LNHNV, CDR2 YYDKDF (reference sequence).

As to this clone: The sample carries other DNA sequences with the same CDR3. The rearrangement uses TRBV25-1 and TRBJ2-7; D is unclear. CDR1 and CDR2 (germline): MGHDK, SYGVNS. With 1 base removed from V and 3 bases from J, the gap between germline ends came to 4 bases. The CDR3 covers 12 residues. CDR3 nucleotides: TGTGCCAGCAGTGAATCTGGCTACGAGCAGTACTTC. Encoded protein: CASSESGYEQYF.

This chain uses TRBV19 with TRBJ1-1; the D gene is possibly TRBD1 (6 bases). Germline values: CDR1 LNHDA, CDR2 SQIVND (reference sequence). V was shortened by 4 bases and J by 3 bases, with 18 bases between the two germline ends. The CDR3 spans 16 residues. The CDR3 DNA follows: TGTGCCAGTAGTACCAGAGAACAGGGCCGCCACACTGAAGCTTTCTTT. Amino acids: CASSTREQGRHTEAFF.

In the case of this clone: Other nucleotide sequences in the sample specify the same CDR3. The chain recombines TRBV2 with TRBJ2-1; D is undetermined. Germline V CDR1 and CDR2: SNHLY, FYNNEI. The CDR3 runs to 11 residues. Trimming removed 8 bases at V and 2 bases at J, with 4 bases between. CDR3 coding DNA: TGTGCCAGCTCCCCCTACAATGAGCAGTTCTTC. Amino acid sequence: CASSPYNEQFF.

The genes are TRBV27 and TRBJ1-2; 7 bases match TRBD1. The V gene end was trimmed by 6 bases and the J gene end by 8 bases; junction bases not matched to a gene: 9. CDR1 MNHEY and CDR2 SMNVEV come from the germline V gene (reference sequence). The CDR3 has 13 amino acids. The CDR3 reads CASSHDRVGGYTF. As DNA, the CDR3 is TGTGCCAGCAGCCACGACAGGGTAGGAGGCTACACCTTC.

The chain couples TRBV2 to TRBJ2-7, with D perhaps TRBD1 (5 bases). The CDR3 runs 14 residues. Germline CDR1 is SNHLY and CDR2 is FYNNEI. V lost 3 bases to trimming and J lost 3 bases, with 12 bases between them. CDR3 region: CASSDGAGIYEQYF. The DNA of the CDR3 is TGTGCCAGCAGTGATGGGGCAGGGATCTACGAGCAGTACTTC.